The rows below give T cell receptor beta chains drawn from one sample of a study of blood T cells in healthy people across ages. TCRdb analysed the 5' RACE reads with MiXCR anew, one entry per CDR3 protein. The sample contains fewer than 2,000,000 distinct CDR3 sequences, approximately 39% of which appear only once. The sequencing sample was made of blood. The source is a human donor in good health. Both conserved end residues are part of each CDR3.

>TRBJ2-7|TRBV20-1
CSATPWTEEYEQYF
>TRBJ1-2|TRBV7-2
CASSSDRTGPGYGYTF
>TRBJ1-4|TRBV9
CASSVGWQPDEKLFF
>TRBJ2-3|TRBV7-9
CASRDGDRTDTQYF
>TRBJ1-1|TRBV20-1
CSAQRSLNTEAFF
>TRBJ1-2|TRBV5-1
CASSLVGLSNYGYTF
>TRBJ1-3|TRBV30
CAWGDRDGSGNTIYF
>TRBJ2-5|TRBV7-8
CASSFPRQKQETQYF
>TRBJ2-7|TRBV12-3/TRBV12-4
CASRKGQGSEQYF
>TRBJ2-7|TRBV5-5
CASSLDMSPYEQYF
>TRBJ1-1|TRBV29-1
CSVAQGGMNTEAFF
>TRBJ2-7|TRBV5-1
CASSPTPGQVNYEQYF
>TRBJ2-1|TRBV29-1
CSVEGIRGQIEGSYNEQFF
>TRBJ2-5|TRBV3-1
CAGSQDLDRTLETQYF
>TRBJ1-2|TRBV12-3/TRBV12-4
CASSLDRRSGYTF
>TRBJ2-7|TRBV7-6
CASSPQVEYEQYF
>TRBJ1-1|TRBV7-2
CASSLLLGPNTEAFF
>TRBJ2-3|TRBV27
CASASQGDWDNTDTQYF
>TRBJ1-1|TRBV7-2
CASSLWTGGNTEAFF
>TRBJ1-5|TRBV7-2
CASSSQTGLGQPQHF
>TRBJ2-1|TRBV12-3/TRBV12-4
CASSLGSDNNNEQFF
>TRBJ2-7|TRBV4-2
CASSQDELASSYEQYF
>TRBJ2-5|TRBV10-3
CAIGRQDLQETQYF
>TRBJ2-7|TRBV20-1
CSAPTTGPFYEQYF
>TRBJ1-2|TRBV3-1
CASSPNMDYGYTF
>TRBJ2-4|TRBV7-2
CASSSLGGAYNEQYF
>TRBJ1-5|TRBV7-2
CASSTGQGTKPQHF
>TRBJ2-1|TRBV2
CASTRRGRDSYNEQFF
>TRBJ2-5|TRBV11-3
CASSLEGGPRETQYF
>TRBJ2-7|TRBV7-2
CASSPPGTRSDEQYF
>TRBJ2-1|TRBV5-1
CASSLRGPTHEQFF
>TRBJ2-3|TRBV24-1
CATSDLQQLEPSTDTQYF
>TRBJ1-2|TRBV29-1
CWALPRGYGYTF
>TRBJ2-5|TRBV15
CATSRTNSQETQYF
>TRBJ2-1|TRBV20-1
CSARSAGADISYNEQFF
>.|TRBV28
CASSNLIQGYYEQYF
>TRBJ2-7|TRBV18
CASSLWTGDGYEQYF
>TRBJ2-5|TRBV7-2
CASGEGRETQYF
>TRBJ2-6|TRBV7-9
CASSLLQGAEGANVLTF
>TRBJ1-2|TRBV10-3
CAITNGPSYTF
>TRBJ1-2|TRBV28
CASSSSGQGAYGYTF
>TRBJ1-3|TRBV12-3/TRBV12-4
CASSRVGTGNTIYF
>TRBJ2-4|TRBV27
CASRLVGNGQNIQYF
>TRBJ2-1|TRBV7-2
CASSRRPGSSYNEQFF
>TRBJ1-2|TRBV4-1
CASSQVGLGQGADNYGYTF
>TRBJ2-7|TRBV6-2/TRBV6-3
CASSFGQGYYEQYF
>TRBJ2-7|TRBV20-1
CSARDPYSYEQYF
>TRBJ2-1|TRBV10-3
CAISTRAAGAPNEQFF
>TRBJ2-1|TRBV24-1
CATSDAPGLAGGSSYNEQFF
>TRBJ2-7|TRBV7-2
CASSPGGQYSYEQYF
>TRBJ2-5|TRBV4-2
CASSQQMYQETQYF
>TRBJ2-7|TRBV20-1
CSATNRGLDEQYF
>TRBJ1-5|TRBV20-1
CSAPRGGQAQPQHF
>TRBJ2-7|TRBV9
CASSSGQGDVYEQYF
>TRBJ2-3|TRBV12-3/TRBV12-4
CASSLDIPDTQYF